A single sample gave rise to the 15 T cell receptor beta chains below, sequenced in a study of blood T cell repertoires in COVID-19. Assay: immunoSEQ multiplex PCR; the TCRdb copy retains only in-frame clones and omits some. This repertoire shows about 250,000 clones, around 90% found once; its top ten account for 6% to 7%. Material for sequencing was PBMCs or T cells enriched from blood (not recorded which). The receptors here all came from a woman in her 30s with acute COVID-19.

This rearrangement joins TRBV29-1 to TRBJ1-1; D may be TRBD1 (6 bases). The length of the CDR3 is 13 residues. Trimming cost V 1 base and J 11 bases, with 17 bases left between them. Per the germline V gene, CDR1 is SQVTM and CDR2 is ANQGSEA. The CDR3 bases are TGCAGCGTTGAAGCTGAGGCAGGGGCCGAGGCTTTCTTT. The encoded protein is CSVEAEAGAEAFF.

This clone has a count of ten or more. The gene calls are TRBV4-1 and TRBJ1-6, with D possibly TRBD1 on 6 matching bases. Germline CDR1 MGHRA, CDR2 YSYEKL. Trimming pared 2 bases from V and 7 bases from J, leaving 12 bases between. The CDR3 runs 15 residues. CDR3 nucleotides: TGCGCCAGCAGCCAACTACAGGGCGGGAATTCACCCCTCCACTTT. Translated, it gives CASSQLQGGNSPLHF.

The genes are TRBV2 and TRBJ1-1; D gene unclear. V shed 6 bases and J shed 6 bases, with 11 bases lying between them. The CDR3 length is 12 residues. Germline assignment: CDR1 SNHLY and CDR2 FYNNEI. For the CDR3, the DNA is TGTGCCAGCAGCCCCGTAGATTCTGAAGCTTTCTTT. It encodes CASSPVDSEAFF. The variable domain in full, with the rest retrieved from reference TRBV2 and TRBJ1-1, is EPEVTQTPSHQVTQMGQEVILRCVPISNHLYFYWYRQILGQKVEFLVSFYNNEISEKSEIFDDQFSVERPDGSNFTLKIRSTKLEDSAMYFCASSPVDSEAFFGQGTRLTVV.

The rearrangement links TRBV4-3 to TRBJ2-1, with TRBD2 as a possible D gene (6 bases). The CDR3 contains 16 residues. Deletions cut 2 bases from V and 7 bases from J, with 18 bases between. Germline CDR1 LGHNA, CDR2 YSLEER. Written as DNA, the CDR3 is TGCGCCAGCAGCCAATACACCCCGGGAGCACTAAATGAGCAGTTCTTC. Residues: CASSQYTPGALNEQFF.

This clone was recorded once. J is TRBJ2-1 and V is TRBV29-1; 7 bases fit TRBD2. The junction had 5 bases not matched to a gene; V was cut back by 5 bases and J by 10 bases. Germline V gene lookup returns CDR1 SQVTM and CDR2 ANQGSEA. CDR3 length: 11 amino acids. DNA for the CDR3: TGCAGCGTTAGAACGGGACTAGAGCAGTTCTTC. Translated, it gives CSVRTGLEQFF.

This sequence joins TRBV7-6 and TRBJ2-1; no definite D call. This CDR3 is 13 amino acids long. Germline assignment: CDR1 SGHVS and CDR2 FNYEAQ. The germline V and J ends were trimmed by 0 bases and 4 bases, with 4 bases remaining between them. The CDR3 reads CASSLARYNEQFF. The CDR3 DNA reads as TGTGCCAGCAGCTTAGCGAGGTACAATGAGCAGTTCTTC.

A note on this clone: Germline and junction disagree at one end, which may indicate a read error. V and J are TRBV3-1 (or the pseudogene TRBV3-2) and TRBJ2-2; 10 nucleotides line up with TRBD2. The CDR3 is 18 amino acids. The germline CDR1 and CDR2 sequences are LGHDT and YNNKEL (reference sequence). CDR3 protein: CASNQALDLAGEAGELFF. DNA of the CDR3: TGTGCCAGCAACCAAGCGCTGGACCTAGCGGGAGAGGCCGGGGAGCTGTTTTTT.

V and J are TRBV7-3 and TRBJ2-2; weak D call: TRBD2 (6 bases). Germline CDR1 and CDR2: SGHTA and FQGTGA. V was cut by 6 bases and J by 4 bases, with 15 bases left in between. CDR3 size: 15 residues. The CDR3 bases are TGTGCCAGCAGGGCGTCGGGAGTGAGCACCGGGGAGCTGTTTTTT. It codes for CASRASGVSTGELFF.

This clone came up a few times. The genes are TRBV5-1 and TRBJ1-3; unclear D gene. Germline V gene lookup returns CDR1 SGHRS and CDR2 YFSETQ. CDR3 length: 14 amino acids. With 3 bases removed from V and 0 bases from J, the gap between germline ends came to 7 bases. As DNA, the CDR3 is TGCGCCAGCAGCTCCACATACTCTGGAAACACCATATATTTT. Translated, it gives CASSSTYSGNTIYF.

CDR3 region: CASSQGQGGNTIYF. The CDR3 nucleotides are TGCGCCAGCAGCCAAGGACAGGGTGGAAACACCATATATTTT. The chain has TRBV5-1 and TRBJ1-3; 8 bases fit TRBD1. The germline gives CDR1 SGHRS, CDR2 YFSETQ. This CDR3 has 14 residues. V trimming: 4 bases; J trimming: 3 bases; junction bases outside the gene matches: 3.

The V gene is TRBV7-9, the J gene TRBJ2-7; the D gene is possibly TRBD1 (5 bases). V was cut by 5 bases and J by 4 bases, with 9 bases left in between. The CDR3 runs to 12 residues. Germline CDR1 and CDR2: SEHNR and FQNEAQ (reference sequence). As DNA, the CDR3 is TGTGCCAGCAGCCAGAACAGGTACGAGCAGTACTTC. Encoded protein: CASSQNRYEQYF.

J is TRBJ2-3 and V is TRBV28; perhaps TRBD2 as D (7 bases). The germline V and J ends were trimmed by 5 bases and 4 bases, with 19 bases remaining between them. The V gene's germline CDR1 is MDHEN and CDR2 SYDVKM. CDR3 length: 16 amino acids. The CDR3, as DNA: TGTGCCAGCAGTCCACCCCCGTGGGAGGGGGCAGATACGCAGTATTTT. Translated: CASSPPPWEGADTQYF.

The chain uses TRBV24-1 and TRBJ2-5, with D perhaps TRBD1 (5 bases). V lost 5 bases and J lost 3, with 12 bases in between. The CDR3 is made up of 14 amino acids. Germline V lookup: CDR1 KGHDR, CDR2 SFDVKD. The CDR3 bases are TGTGCCACCAGTGCCCGGACAATTAAAGAGACCCAGTACTTC. The encoded protein is CATSARTIKETQYF.

The chain links TRBV27 to TRBJ2-3; unclear D gene. V dropped 5 bases and J dropped 6 bases, with 9 bases sitting between them. CDR1 and CDR2 (germline): MNHEY, SMNVEV (reference sequence). The CDR3 runs 12 residues. The DNA of the CDR3 is TGTGCCAGCAGTCCCTTCGGTGATACGCAGTATTTT. This sequence encodes CASSPFGDTQYF.

CDR3 DNA: TGTGCCATCAGTGAGTCAGTGGACAGGGACTCCTACGAGCAGTACTTC. Amino acids: CAISESVDRDSYEQYF. The genes are TRBV10-3 and TRBJ2-7, with TRBD1 identical over 8 bases. V was clipped by 0 bases and J by 0 bases; unmatched bases: 4. Per germline, CDR1 ENHRY and CDR2 SYGVKD. The CDR3 runs to 16 residues.